The entry that follows covers one T cell receptor beta chain sequence. CDR1 and CDR2 from the germline V gene are ENHRY and SYGVKD. Deletions cut 10 bases from V and 5 bases from J, with 17 bases between. The CDR3 totals 13 residues. These data belong to a study of blood T cell repertoires in COVID-19. Study-level information: Samples came from the United States, Italy and Spain, spanning acute and convalescent COVID-19. Nucleic acid was either cDNA or gDNA, and it came from T cells, B-cell-depleted T cells, or PBMCs.

Original analysis: Estimated nucleated cell counts came from reference gene primer amplification. The table came from immunoSEQ multiplex PCR; TCRdb's copy has only in-frame clones and leaves some out. Clone size and the V and J calls come from that table; the DNA yielded D and trimming. Counted here are about 160,000 clones, approximately 90% occurring once; the ten biggest clones make up approximately 4.1%. This chain uses TRBV10-3 with TRBJ1-1, with D maybe TRBD1 (6 bases). The TCR originated in a woman in her fifties or sixties who had recovered from COVID-19. Sequencing input: peripheral blood. The CDR3 bases are TGTGCCACGAGGGACAATGGTGTAACTGAAGCTTTCTTT. This codes for CATRDNGVTEAFF.